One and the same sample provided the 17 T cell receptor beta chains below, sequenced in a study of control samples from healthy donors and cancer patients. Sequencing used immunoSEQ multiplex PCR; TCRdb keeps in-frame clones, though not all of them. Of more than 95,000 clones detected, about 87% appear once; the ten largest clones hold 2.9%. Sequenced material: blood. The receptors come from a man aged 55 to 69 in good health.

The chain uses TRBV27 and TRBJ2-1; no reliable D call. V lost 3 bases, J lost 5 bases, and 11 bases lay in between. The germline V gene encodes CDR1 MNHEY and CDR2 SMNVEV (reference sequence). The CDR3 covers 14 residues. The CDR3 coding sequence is TGTGCCAGCAGTTTCCAGAAGGAAGACAATGAGCAGTTCTTC. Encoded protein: CASSFQKEDNEQFF.

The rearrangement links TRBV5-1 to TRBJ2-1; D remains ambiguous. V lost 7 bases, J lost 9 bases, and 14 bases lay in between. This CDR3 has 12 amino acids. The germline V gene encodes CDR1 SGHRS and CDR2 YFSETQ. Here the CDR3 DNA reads TGCGCCAGCTCTAATAGGGTCGGTGAGCAGTTCTTC. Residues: CASSNRVGEQFF. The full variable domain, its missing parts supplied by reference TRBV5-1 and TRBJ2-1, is KAGVTQTPRYLIKTRGQQVTLSCSPISGHRSVSWYQQTPGQGLQFLFEYFSETQRNKGNFPGRFSGRQFSNSRSEMNVSTLELGDSALYLCASSNRVGEQFFGPGTRLTVL.

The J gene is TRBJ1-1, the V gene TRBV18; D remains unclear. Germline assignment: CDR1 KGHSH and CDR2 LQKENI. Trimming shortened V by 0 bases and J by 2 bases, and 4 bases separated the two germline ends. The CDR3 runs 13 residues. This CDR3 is CASSPPLNTEAFF. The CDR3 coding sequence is TGTGCCAGCTCACCACCCTTAAACACTGAAGCTTTCTTT.

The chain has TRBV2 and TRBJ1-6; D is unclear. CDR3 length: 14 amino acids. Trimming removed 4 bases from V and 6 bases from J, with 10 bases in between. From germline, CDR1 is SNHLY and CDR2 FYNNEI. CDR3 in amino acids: CASSAQQVNSPLHF. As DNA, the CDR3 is TGTGCCAGCAGTGCCCAGCAAGTTAATTCACCCCTCCACTTT.

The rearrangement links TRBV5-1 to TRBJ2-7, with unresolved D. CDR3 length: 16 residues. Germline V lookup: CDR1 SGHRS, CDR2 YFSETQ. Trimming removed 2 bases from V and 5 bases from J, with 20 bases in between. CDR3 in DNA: TGCGCCAGCAGCTTCTTTGGCGGTCAAGTTGGCAACGAGCAGTACTTC. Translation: CASSFFGGQVGNEQYF.

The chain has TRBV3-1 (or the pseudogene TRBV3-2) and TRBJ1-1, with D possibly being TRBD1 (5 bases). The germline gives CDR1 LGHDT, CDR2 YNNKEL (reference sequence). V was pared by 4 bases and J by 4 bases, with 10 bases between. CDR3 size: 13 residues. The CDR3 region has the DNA TGTGCCAGCAGCCCGACCGGGGCCACTGAAGCTTTCTTT. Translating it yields CASSPTGATEAFF.

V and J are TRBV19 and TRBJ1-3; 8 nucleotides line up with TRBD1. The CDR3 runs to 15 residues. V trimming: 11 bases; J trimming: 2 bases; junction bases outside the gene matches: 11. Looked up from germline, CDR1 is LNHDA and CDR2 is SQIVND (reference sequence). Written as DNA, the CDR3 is TGTGCCGGAACAGGGGGGAACCGTCCTGGAAACACCATATATTTT. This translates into CAGTGGNRPGNTIYF. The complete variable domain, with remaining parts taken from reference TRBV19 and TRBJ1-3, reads DGGITQSPKYLFRKEGQNVTLSCEQNLNHDAMYWYRQDPGQGLRLIYYSQIVNDFQKGDIAEGYSVSREKKESFPLTVTSAQKNPTAFYLCAGTGGNRPGNTIYFGEGSWLTVV.

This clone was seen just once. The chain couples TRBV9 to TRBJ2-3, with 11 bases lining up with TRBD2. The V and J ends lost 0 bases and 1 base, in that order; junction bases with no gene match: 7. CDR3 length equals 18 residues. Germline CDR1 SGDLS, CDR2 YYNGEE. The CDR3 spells CASSVALAGGLGTDTQYF. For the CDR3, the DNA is TGTGCCAGCAGCGTAGCGTTAGCGGGGGGGCTGGGCACAGATACGCAGTATTTT.

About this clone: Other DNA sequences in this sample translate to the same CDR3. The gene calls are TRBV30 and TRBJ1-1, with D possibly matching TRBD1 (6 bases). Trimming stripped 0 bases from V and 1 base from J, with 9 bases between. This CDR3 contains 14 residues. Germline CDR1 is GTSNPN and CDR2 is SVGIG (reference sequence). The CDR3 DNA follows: TGTGCCTGGAGTGTATTACAGGGGAACACTGAAGCTTTCTTT. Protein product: CAWSVLQGNTEAFF. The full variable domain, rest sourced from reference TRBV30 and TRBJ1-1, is SQTIHQWPATLVQPVGSPLSLECTVEGTSNPNLYWYRQAAGRGLQLLFYSVGIGQISSEVPQNLSASRPQDRQFILSSKKLLLSDSGFYLCAWSVLQGNTEAFFGQGTRLTVV.

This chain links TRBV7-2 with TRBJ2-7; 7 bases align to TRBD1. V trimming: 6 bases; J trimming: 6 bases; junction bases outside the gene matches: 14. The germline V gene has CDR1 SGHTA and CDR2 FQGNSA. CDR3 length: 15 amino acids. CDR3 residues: CASSSDGTVFREQYF. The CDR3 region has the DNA TGTGCCAGCAGTTCCGACGGGACAGTGTTTCGCGAGCAGTACTTC.

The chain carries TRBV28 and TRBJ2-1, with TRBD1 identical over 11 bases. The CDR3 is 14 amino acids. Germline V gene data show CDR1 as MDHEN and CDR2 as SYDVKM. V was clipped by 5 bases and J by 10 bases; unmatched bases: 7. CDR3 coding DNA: TGTGCCAGCAGTGTAGATGGGACAGGGGGGGAGCAGTTCTTC. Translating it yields CASSVDGTGGEQFF.

The CDR3 DNA follows: TGTGCCAGCAGTTTTCATAGGGCAACAGGGGCCAACGTCCTGACTTTC. It translates to CASSFHRATGANVLTF. The gene calls are TRBV28 and TRBJ2-6; no firm D call. With 3 bases removed from V and 4 bases from J, the gap between germline ends came to 13 bases. CDR3 size: 16 residues. Germline CDR1 and CDR2: MDHEN and SYDVKM.

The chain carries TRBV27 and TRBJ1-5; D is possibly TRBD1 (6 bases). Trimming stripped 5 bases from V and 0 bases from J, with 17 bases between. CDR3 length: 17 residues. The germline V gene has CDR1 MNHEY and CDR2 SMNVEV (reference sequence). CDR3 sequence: CASSRYGTTFSNQPQHF. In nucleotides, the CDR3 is TGTGCCAGCAGTCGATACGGGACAACCTTTAGCAATCAGCCCCAGCATTTT.

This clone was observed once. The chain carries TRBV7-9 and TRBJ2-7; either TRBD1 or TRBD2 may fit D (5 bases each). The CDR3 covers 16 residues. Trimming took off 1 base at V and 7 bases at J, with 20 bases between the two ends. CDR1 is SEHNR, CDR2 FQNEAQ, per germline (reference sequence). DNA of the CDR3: TGTGCCAGCAGCTTAGTCGGGGCTAGGACGATGAATGAGCAGTACTTC. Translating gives CASSLVGARTMNEQYF.

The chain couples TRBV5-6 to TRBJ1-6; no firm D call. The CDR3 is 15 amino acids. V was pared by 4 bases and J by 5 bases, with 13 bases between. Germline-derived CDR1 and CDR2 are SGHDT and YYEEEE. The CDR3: CASSRLSSDNSPLHF. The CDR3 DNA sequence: TGTGCCAGCAGCCGTCTCAGCTCAGATAATTCACCCCTCCACTTT. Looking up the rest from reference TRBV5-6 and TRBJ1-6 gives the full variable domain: DAGVTQSPTHLIKTRGQQVTLRCSPKSGHDTVSWYQQALGQGPQFIFQYYEEEERQRGNFPDRFSGHQFPNYSSELNVNALLLGDSALYLCASSRLSSDNSPLHFGNGTRLTVT.

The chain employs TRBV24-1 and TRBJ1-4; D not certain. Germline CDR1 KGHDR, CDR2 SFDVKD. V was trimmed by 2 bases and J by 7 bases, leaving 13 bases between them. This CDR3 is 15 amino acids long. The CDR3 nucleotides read TGTGCCACCAGTGATTCAAATGAGAAGGGTGAAAAACTGTTTTTT. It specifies CATSDSNEKGEKLFF.

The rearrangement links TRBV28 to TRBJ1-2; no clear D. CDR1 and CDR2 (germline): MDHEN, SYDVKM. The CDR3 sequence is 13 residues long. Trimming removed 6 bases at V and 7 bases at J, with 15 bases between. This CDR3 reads CASRKTWVGGYTF. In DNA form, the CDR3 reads TGTGCCAGCAGAAAAACGTGGGTAGGTGGCTACACCTTC.